This TCR beta chain was documented in a study of T cells in Graves' hyperthyroidism and ophthalmopathy. This clonotype was recorded at least ten times. Its antigen remains unidentified. RNA transcripts provided the source from which TCR beta CDR3 regions were amplified. Carried out on the TCR CDR3, a first-round RT-PCR used the HTBI primer set. TCRdb itself ran the multiplex PCR reads through MiXCR, one entry per CDR3 protein. The sample holds hundreds of thousands of distinct CDR3 sequences, around 42% seen once. Findings of the study overall: Blood shared most expanded thyroid clonotypes above 0.001.

Hyperthyroidism of Graves' type that showed no ophthalmopathy progression within 18 months was stable. The study excluded patients with uncontrolled infection, other autoimmune disease, pregnancy or lactation. Trimming cost V 3 bases and J 0 bases, with 5 bases left between them. The CDR3 runs to 13 residues. Germline assignment: CDR1 WNHNN and CDR2 SYGVQD (reference sequence). V is TRBV10-1 and J is TRBJ1-1; D is uncertain. The clonotype comes from a woman aged 18-29 years with Graves' hyperthyroidism. The sequenced sample was peripheral blood or thyroid tissue (not recorded which). CDR3 sequence: CASSEGLNTEAFF. CDR3 bases: TGCGCCAGCAGTGAAGGCCTGAACACTGAAGCTTTCTTT.